These 3 T cell receptor beta chains were sequenced from one sample in a study of blood T cells in healthy people across ages. It was with a sample-barcoded 5' primer and a J-beta primer mix that a second PCR of roughly 6 to 11 cycles was run. TCRdb re-analysed the 5' RACE reads in MiXCR, keeping a single row per CDR3 protein. This sample has over a million distinct CDR3 sequences, with more than 35% found just once. The sequenced material came from blood. The source is a woman in her sixties in good health.

The V call is TRBV2, the J call TRBJ2-7; perhaps TRBD2 as D (6 bases). From germline, CDR1 is SNHLY and CDR2 FYNNEI. CDR3 length: 13 residues. Deletions cut 6 bases from V and 3 bases from J, with 12 bases between. The CDR3 here is CASRSGLLYEQYF. CDR3 nucleotides: TGTGCCAGCAGGTCGGGACTCCTCTACGAGCAGTACTTC.

The rearrangement uses TRBV5-1 and TRBJ2-7; a weak D match, TRBD1 (6 bases). The V gene lost 4 bases and the J gene lost 3 bases, with 14 bases spanning the gap. The germline V gene encodes CDR1 SGHRS and CDR2 YFSETQ. The CDR3 runs 14 residues. The CDR3 sequence: CASSQETGFYEQYF. DNA for the CDR3: TGCGCCAGCAGCCAAGAAACAGGGTTCTACGAGCAGTACTTC.

The chain has TRBV2 and TRBJ2-7; the D is unclear. The V end lost 3 bases, the J end lost 3 bases, and 6 bases lay between the germline ends. Per germline, CDR1 SNHLY and CDR2 FYNNEI. The CDR3 length is 12 residues. The CDR3 is CASSDSNYEQYF. The DNA for the CDR3 is TGTGCCAGCAGTGATTCGAACTACGAGCAGTACTTC.